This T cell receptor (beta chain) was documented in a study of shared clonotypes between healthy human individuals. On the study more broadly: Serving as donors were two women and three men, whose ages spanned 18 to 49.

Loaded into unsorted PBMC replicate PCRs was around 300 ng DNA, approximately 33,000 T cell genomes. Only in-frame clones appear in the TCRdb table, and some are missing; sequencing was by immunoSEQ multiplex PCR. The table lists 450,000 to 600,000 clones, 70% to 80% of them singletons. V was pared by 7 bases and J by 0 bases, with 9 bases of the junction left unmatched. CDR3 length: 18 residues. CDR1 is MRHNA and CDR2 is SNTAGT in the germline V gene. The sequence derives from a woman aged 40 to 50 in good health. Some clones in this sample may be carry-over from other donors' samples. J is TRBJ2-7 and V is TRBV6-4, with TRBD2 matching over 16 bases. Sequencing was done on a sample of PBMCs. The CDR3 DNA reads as TGTGCCAGCACCCCGGGACTAGCGGGAGGGCCGAGCTCCTACGAGCAGTACTTC. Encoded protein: CASTPGLAGGPSSYEQYF.